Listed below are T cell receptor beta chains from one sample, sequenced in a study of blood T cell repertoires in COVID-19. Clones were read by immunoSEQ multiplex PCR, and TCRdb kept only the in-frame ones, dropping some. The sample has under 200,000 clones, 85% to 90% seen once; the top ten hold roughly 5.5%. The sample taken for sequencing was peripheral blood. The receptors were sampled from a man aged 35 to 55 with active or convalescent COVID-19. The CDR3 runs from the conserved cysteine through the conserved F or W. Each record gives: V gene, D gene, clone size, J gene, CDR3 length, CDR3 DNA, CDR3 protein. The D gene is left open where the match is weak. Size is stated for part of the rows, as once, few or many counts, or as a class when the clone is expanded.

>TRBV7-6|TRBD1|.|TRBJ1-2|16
TGTGCCAGCAGCTCACAGACAGGGGGCGCCTTCTCTGGCTACACCTTC
CASSSQTGGAFSGYTF
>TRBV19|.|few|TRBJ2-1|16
TGTGCCAGTAGGGGTCTAGCTTTTGGCTCCTACAATGAGCAGTTCTTC
CASRGLAFGSYNEQFF
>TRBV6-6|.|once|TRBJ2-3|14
TGTGCCAGCAAAATCGGGGGGCCAGGGGATACGCAGTATTTT
CASKIGGPGDTQYF
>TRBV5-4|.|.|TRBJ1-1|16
TGTGCCAGCAGCGCCCTTCCCGGGTTCCTGGGCACTGAAGCTTTCTTT
CASSALPGFLGTEAFF
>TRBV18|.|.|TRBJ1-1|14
TGTGCCAGCCGAGACCCTGGGAGTGACACTGAAGCTTTCTTT
CASRDPGSDTEAFF
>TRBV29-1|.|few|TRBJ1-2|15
TGCAGCGTTGCGGGGGGGATAAGTGGGGATTCGGGCTACACCTTC
CSVAGGISGDSGYTF
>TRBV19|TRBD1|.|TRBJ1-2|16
TGTGCCAGTAGCTGGAGACAGGGGACATATAACTATGGCTACACCTTC
CASSWRQGTYNYGYTF
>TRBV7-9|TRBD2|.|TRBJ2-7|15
TGTGCCAGCAGCGCGACCGGGACTAGCGGCTACGAGCAGTACTTC
CASSATGTSGYEQYF
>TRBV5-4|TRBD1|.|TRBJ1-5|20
TGTGCCAGCAGCCTAACAACCGGGACAGGGCCCGAAGCTTCCAATCAGCCCCAGCATTTT
CASSLTTGTGPEASNQPQHF
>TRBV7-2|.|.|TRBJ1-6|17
TGTGCCAGCAGCTTTGTGCGCGGGGGAATCTATAATTCACCCCTCCACTTT
CASSFVRGGIYNSPLHF
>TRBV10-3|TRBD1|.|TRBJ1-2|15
TGTGCCATCAGTGATTGGGACAGGGGGAAGGATGGCTACACCTTC
CAISDWDRGKDGYTF
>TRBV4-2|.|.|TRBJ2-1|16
TGTGCCAGCAGCCAAGAGGAGGTCCACTCCTACAATGAGCAGTTCTTC
CASSQEEVHSYNEQFF
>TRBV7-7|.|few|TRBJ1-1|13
TGTGCTAGCAGCTTATTACAGAACACTGAAGCTTTCTTT
CASSLLQNTEAFF
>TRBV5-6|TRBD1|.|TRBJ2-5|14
TGTGCCAGCAGCCAGGACAGGTACCAAGAGACCCAGTACTTC
CASSQDRYQETQYF
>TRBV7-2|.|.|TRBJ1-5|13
TGTGCCAGCAGCTTAGTTTTTTCGGGACCCCAGCATTTT
CASSLVFSGPQHF
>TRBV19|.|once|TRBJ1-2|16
TGTGCCAGTAGTATAGCGGGAACCGGGACTGTGGGAGGCTACACCTTC
CASSIAGTGTVGGYTF
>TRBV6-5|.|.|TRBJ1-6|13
TGTGCCAGCAGAGGAGGGCCCGGGCCACCCCTCCACTTT
CASRGGPGPPLHF
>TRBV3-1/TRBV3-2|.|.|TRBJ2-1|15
TGTGCCAGCAGCCAAGACACCACATCCTACAATGAGCAGTTCTTC
CASSQDTTSYNEQFF
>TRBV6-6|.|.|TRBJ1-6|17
TGTGCCAGCAGGCGAACAGGGATGGTCTCCTATAATTCACCCCTCCACTTT
CASRRTGMVSYNSPLHF
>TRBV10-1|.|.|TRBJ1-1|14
TGCGCCAGCAGTGAGCGATTAGACAGGTTTAAAGCTTTCTTT
CASSERLDRFKAFF
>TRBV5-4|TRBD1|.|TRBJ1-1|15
TGTGCCAGCAGCTTGGGGGGACAGATGGACACTGAAGCTTTCTTT
CASSLGGQMDTEAFF
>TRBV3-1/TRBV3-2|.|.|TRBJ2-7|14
TGTGCCAGCAGCCCTACCCAGGATAACTACGAGCAGTACTTC
CASSPTQDNYEQYF
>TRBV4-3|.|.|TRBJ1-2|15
TGCGCCAGCAGCCAAGACAAGGGCAGGGACTATGGCTACACCTTC
CASSQDKGRDYGYTF
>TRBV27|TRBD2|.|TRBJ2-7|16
TGTGCCAGCAACGACCTGGGACTAGCGGGATATCACGAGCAGTACTTC
CASNDLGLAGYHEQYF
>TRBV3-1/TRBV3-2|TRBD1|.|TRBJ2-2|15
TGTGCCAGCAGCCACAGGGACAGGTCTACCGGGGAGCTGTTTTTT
CASSHRDRSTGELFF
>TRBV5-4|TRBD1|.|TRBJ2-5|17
TGTGCCAGCAGCTCCGGAGGGGACAGGCACGCCAAAGAGACCCAGTACTTC
CASSSGGDRHAKETQYF
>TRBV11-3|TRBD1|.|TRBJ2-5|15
TGTGCCAGCAGCTACGTGCTTCAGGGGGCCGAGACCCAGTACTTC
CASSYVLQGAETQYF
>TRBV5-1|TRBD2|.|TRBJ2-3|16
TGCGCCAGCAGCCCTACTAGCGGGCATAGCACAGATACGCAGTATTTT
CASSPTSGHSTDTQYF